This T cell receptor (beta chain) was obtained from a study of blood T cell repertoires in COVID-19 (dated by TCRdb to the early 2020s). Describing the broader study: Collaborator samples came from the United States, Italy and Spain and covered acute and convalescent phases of COVID-19. The material from the prospective study consisted of cDNA or gDNA derived from T cells, B-cell-depleted T cells, or PBMCs. Subjects who had been exposed to COVID-19, were actively infected with it, or had recovered from it provided the deeply sampled blood TCRbeta repertoires that made up the dataset. The repertoires were released in a freely available public database intended as a resource for research on the immune response to SARS-CoV-2. Samples came from the ongoing ImmuneRACE study (first 160 participants) plus 1,254 subjects from 6 global collaborators. A de-identified subject ID, COVID-19 status, age in years and sex were almost always included in the sample metadata. HLA class I and class II types, where available, came from metadata supplied by the sample provider rather than from assay-based typing. The research as a whole found: How much clinical and demographic metadata was included differed by source and by participant, and the metadata was provided uncurated.

Collaborating institutions collected whole blood in K2EDTA tubes following their own protocols. Collaborator samples were shipped for TCRbeta analysis as frozen whole blood, isolated PBMCs, or DNA extracted from either sample type. Per the germline V gene (reference sequence), DFQATT is the CDR1 and SNEGSKA is the CDR2. From the cysteine through the phenylalanine, the CDR3 covers 13 amino acids. Solely the CDR3 DNA is kept, with 39 bases framed from the first base. Deletion took 3 bases off V and 3 bases off J, with a span of 9 bases between the germline ends. About this clone: Its antigen is still unknown. No much larger clone exists at a distance of one base, and base qualities are not known.

The immunoSEQ Assay, a bias-controlled multiplex PCR, was used to amplify TCRbeta CDR3 regions from genomic DNA. From the authors' description of their analysis: The number of nucleated cells in each sample was estimated by amplification of reference gene primers within the assay. Sequence reads were collapsed and filtered to measure the absolute abundance of every unique TCRbeta CDR3 rearrangement. For each sample, productive Simpson clonality was calculated as the square root of Simpson's diversity index across productive rearrangements. The immuneACCESS repertoire file appears here via TCRdb, limited to in-frame rearrangements. These files lack a portion of the clones; in checked studies, under half of the deficit traces to unresolved V genes, and the cause of the others is not known. V and J calls and clone size are copied from that table; D and trimming were computed from the DNA. The sample yields approximately 130,000 clones; about three quarters were counted once. Together, the top ten hold roughly 2.2% of the sample.

Sequences were obtained from peripheral blood. The clonotype comes from a woman in her sixties or seventies with acute or convalescent COVID-19. Recombination connected TRBV20-1 to TRBJ1-5; confidence is insufficient to name the D gene. Here is the DNA: TGCAGTGCTAGTTCGGGTCTCAATCAGCCCCAGCATTTT. This yields the protein CSASSGLNQPQHF.